Listed here are 27 T cell receptor beta chains from one sample, sequenced in a study of cytotoxic CD8 clonotypes in ibrutinib-treated CLL. Some clones are missing from TCRdb's copy, which holds only in-frame ones; the method was immunoSEQ multiplex PCR. The table has over 140,000 clones, about 84% seen once. The specimen was PBMCs, collected after 36 months of ibrutinib treatment. The receptors here all came from a human donor with chronic lymphocytic leukemia.

The chain employs TRBV11-3 and TRBJ2-5; TRBD2 matches 7 bases. The V segment lost 6 bases and the J segment 1 base; nucleotides outside the gene matches: 2. CDR1 is SGHNT and CDR2 is YENEEA in the germline V gene. This CDR3 has 13 residues. The CDR3 spells CASRGLSQETQYF. CDR3 nucleotides: TGTGCCAGCAGGGGACTAAGCCAAGAGACCCAGTACTTC.

This clone was seen more than once but under ten times. V and J are TRBV7-6 and TRBJ2-1; the D gene is possibly TRBD1 (6 bases). CDR3 length: 12 amino acids. The germline V and J ends were trimmed by 2 bases and 10 bases, with 9 bases remaining between them. The germline gives CDR1 SGHVS, CDR2 FNYEAQ. The CDR3 here is CASSLYGTEQFF. CDR3 coding DNA: TGTGCCAGCAGCTTATATGGGACAGAGCAGTTCTTC.

In its sample, this clone was seen a few times. The rearrangement joins TRBV19 to TRBJ2-5; 10 bases align to TRBD1. Germline-derived CDR1 and CDR2 are LNHDA and SQIVND (reference sequence). This CDR3 has 15 amino acids. V shed 4 bases, J shed 7 bases, and the junction held 9 bases outside the gene matches. The CDR3 DNA reads as TGTGCCAGTAGTACCCTGACAGGGGGCGATGGGACCCAGTACTTC. Its protein is CASSTLTGGDGTQYF.

J is TRBJ2-3 and V is TRBV18; 7 nucleotides match TRBD2. This CDR3 comprises 16 residues. Germline CDR1 reads KGHSH; CDR2 reads LQKENI. V gave up 4 bases and J gave up 2 bases; unmatched junction bases: 9. The CDR3 spells CASSRVAAGITDTQYF. CDR3 bases: TGTGCCAGCTCACGGGTGGCAGCGGGGATCACAGATACGCAGTATTTT.

Here the CDR3 DNA reads TGTGCCAGCGGGGCCCCGGAGGGAAATCAGCCCCAGCATTTT. Its translation is CASGAPEGNQPQHF. This chain connects TRBV27 to TRBJ1-5, with TRBD1 as a possible D gene (5 bases). Germline CDR1 MNHEY, CDR2 SMNVEV (reference sequence). V dropped 8 bases and J dropped 4 bases, with 15 bases sitting between them. This CDR3 has 14 amino acids.

The chain couples TRBV15 to TRBJ2-7, with 16 bases lining up with TRBD2. J gave up 1 base and V 3 bases, and 3 bases lay outside the gene matches. There are 17 residues in the CDR3. Germline V gene data show CDR1 as LNHNV and CDR2 as YYDKDF (reference sequence). The CDR3 DNA sequence: TGTGCCACCAGCAGGGGACTAGCGGGGGGGTTATCCTACGAGCAGTACTTC. This encodes CATSRGLAGGLSYEQYF.

This chain connects TRBV29-1 to TRBJ1-1; TRBD1 matches at 7 bases. V gave up 3 bases and J gave up 0 bases; unmatched junction bases: 13. This CDR3 has 17 amino acids. The germline V gene has CDR1 SQVTM and CDR2 ANQGSEA. The CDR3 region has the DNA TGCAGCGTTGACCGGGACAGTGTATCAGCCATGAACACTGAAGCTTTCTTT. Its protein is CSVDRDSVSAMNTEAFF.

The gene calls are TRBV18 and TRBJ1-4; 7 nucleotides align to TRBD1. There are 14 residues in the CDR3. The V and J ends lost 1 base and 8 bases, in that order; junction bases with no gene match: 4. CDR1 and CDR2 from the germline V gene are KGHSH and LQKENI. The CDR3 loop is CASSPQGAREKLFF. In nucleotides, the CDR3 is TGTGCCAGCTCACCACAGGGGGCGAGAGAAAAACTGTTTTTT.

CDR3 in DNA: TGCAGCTCCCAGCAGACAGGGCGAACTGAAGCTTTCTTT. It translates to CSSQQTGRTEAFF. J is TRBJ1-1 and V is TRBV29-1; 7 bases match TRBD1. Germline CDR1 is SQVTM and CDR2 is ANQGSEA. J lost 5 bases, V lost 8 bases, and 11 bases had no gene match. CDR3 length: 13 amino acids.

CDR3 nucleotide sequence: TGTGCCAGCAGCCGGGACCAATACAATGAGCAGTTCTTC. Its translation: CASSRDQYNEQFF. The V and J genes are TRBV11-2 and TRBJ2-1, with D perhaps matching TRBD1 or TRBD2 (5 bases each). CDR3 size: 13 residues. Germline assignment: CDR1 SGHAT and CDR2 FQNNGV. Trimming shortened V by 5 bases and J by 4 bases, and 9 bases separated the two germline ends.

This chain connects TRBV19 to TRBJ1-2; the match to TRBD1 covers 8 bases. After removal of 6 bases from V and 8 bases from J, the junction contained 14 bases not matched to a gene. This CDR3 has 15 residues. Per germline, CDR1 LNHDA and CDR2 SQIVND (reference sequence). The CDR3 region has the DNA TGTGCCAGTAGATACTCAGACAGGGGTACTACCGGCTACACCTTC. Amino acids: CASRYSDRGTTGYTF.

This clone was detected only a few times. The chain couples TRBV7-2 to TRBJ1-6; no clear D. Per germline, CDR1 SGHTA and CDR2 FQGNSA. V shed 0 bases and J shed 6 bases, with 12 bases lying between them. This CDR3 region has 16 residues. In DNA form, the CDR3 reads TGTGCCAGCAGCTTAGCTAGTTCTTGGAGTAATTCACCCCTCCACTTT. It is translated as CASSLASSWSNSPLHF.

The chain uses TRBV4-1 and TRBJ1-5; no firm D call. CDR3 size: 13 residues. CDR1 and CDR2 (germline): MGHRA, YSYEKL. Trimming removed 1 base at V and 6 bases at J, with 7 bases between. The CDR3: CASSQVRTQPQHF. CDR3 nucleotides: TGCGCCAGCAGCCAAGTTCGTACTCAGCCCCAGCATTTT.

V usage is TRBV5-1 and J usage is TRBJ2-7; TRBD2 agrees at 7 bases. Germline-derived CDR1 and CDR2 are SGHRS and YFSETQ. J was trimmed by 5 bases and V by 8 bases; bases with no gene match: 7. The CDR3 sequence is 12 residues long. DNA for the CDR3: TGCGCCAGTTCGCGGGAGCGCCACGAGCAGTACTTC. Translation gives CASSRERHEQYF.

The chain recombines TRBV19 with TRBJ2-5; D may be TRBD2 (5 bases). The ends were cut back, 3 bases at V and 0 bases at J, with 11 bases in the middle. CDR1 is LNHDA and CDR2 is SQIVND in the germline V gene (reference sequence). The CDR3 contains 15 residues. The DNA of the CDR3 is TGTGCCAGTAGTATCAGTGCGGACTACCAAGAGACCCAGTACTTC. The encoded protein is CASSISADYQETQYF.

The chain is built from TRBV4-1 and TRBJ1-5, with TRBD1 matching over 10 bases. The trim removed 1 base at V and 4 bases at J, leaving 4 bases unmatched. The CDR3 has 16 amino acids. Germline assignment: CDR1 MGHRA and CDR2 YSYEKL. The CDR3 loop is CASSQGTGGFNQPQHF. CDR3 nucleotides: TGCGCCAGCAGCCAAGGGACAGGGGGATTTAATCAGCCCCAGCATTTT.

The chain employs TRBV5-1 and TRBJ1-1; weak D call: TRBD1 (6 bases). CDR1 SGHRS and CDR2 YFSETQ come from the germline V gene. V was trimmed by 4 bases and J by 4 bases, leaving 14 bases between them. This CDR3 comprises 14 residues. CDR3 coding DNA: TGCGCCAGCAGCGTACAGGGTGAGGGCACTGAAGCTTTCTTT. It encodes CASSVQGEGTEAFF.

This clone has only one observation. This chain joins TRBV19 and TRBJ1-1; D unclear. Trimming took off 3 bases at V and 2 bases at J, with 7 bases between the two ends. This CDR3 has 13 amino acids. The germline gives CDR1 LNHDA, CDR2 SQIVND (reference sequence). The DNA of the CDR3 is TGTGCCAGTAGTATGGGAAGAAACACTGAAGCTTTCTTT. It encodes CASSMGRNTEAFF.

As DNA, the CDR3 is TGTGCCAGTGCACCCCACAATGAGCAGTTCTTC. Its translation: CASAPHNEQFF. V and J are TRBV6-5 and TRBJ2-1; D is unresolved. V was shortened by 9 bases and J by 5 bases, with 8 bases between the two germline ends. Germline V CDR1 and CDR2: MNHEY, SVGAGI. CDR3 length: 11 amino acids.

The J gene is TRBJ1-1, the V gene TRBV19; D gene unclear. This CDR3 region has 14 residues. V was pared by 2 bases and J by 1 base, with 8 bases between. Germline CDR1 reads LNHDA; CDR2 reads SQIVND (reference sequence). This CDR3 reads CASSIWAANTEAFF. The CDR3 region has the DNA TGTGCCAGTAGTATATGGGCGGCGAACACTGAAGCTTTCTTT.

The J gene is TRBJ1-1, the V gene TRBV13; 9 bases are shared with TRBD1. This CDR3 is 14 amino acids long. Trimming removed 6 bases from V and 1 base from J; junction bases left unmatched: 3. Germline CDR1 is PRHDT and CDR2 is FYEKMQ (reference sequence). CDR3 amino acids: CASRKTGGNTEAFF. The CDR3, as DNA: TGTGCCAGCAGAAAGACAGGGGGGAACACTGAAGCTTTCTTT.

This sequence joins TRBV2 and TRBJ1-5; D is perhaps TRBD1 (5 bases). With 7 bases removed from V and 5 bases from J, the gap between germline ends came to 12 bases. Germline V gene sequence: CDR1 SNHLY, CDR2 FYNNEI. The length of the CDR3 is 13 residues. Here the CDR3 DNA reads TGTGCCAGCATGGTCAGGGAGGATCAGCCCCAGCATTTT. Translating gives CASMVREDQPQHF. The whole variable domain, filled in from reference TRBV2 and TRBJ1-5, reads EPEVTQTPSHQVTQMGQEVILRCVPISNHLYFYWYRQILGQKVEFLVSFYNNEISEKSEIFDDQFSVERPDGSNFTLKIRSTKLEDSAMYFCASMVREDQPQHFGDGTRLSIL.

This clone was counted a single time. This chain links TRBV4-2 with TRBJ1-6; D not certain. Germline V lookup: CDR1 LGHNA, CDR2 YNFKEQ. The CDR3 extends over 15 amino acids. Trimming left V 1 base short and J 4 bases short, with 8 bases between. The CDR3 DNA sequence: TGTGCCAGCAGCCAAGGGCAAGATTATAATTCACCCCTCCACTTT. Translation gives CASSQGQDYNSPLHF.

This clone turned up a few times. The chain has TRBV19 and TRBJ2-7; 9 positions match TRBD1. J was trimmed by 0 bases and V by 6 bases; bases with no gene match: 6. This CDR3 spans 15 amino acids. CDR1 is LNHDA, CDR2 SQIVND, per germline (reference sequence). The CDR3 bases are TGTGCCAGTAGAGCCATGACAGGGGGCTCCTACGAGCAGTACTTC. As protein: CASRAMTGGSYEQYF.

CDR3 DNA: TGTGCCAGCAGCTCCTGGACAGGGGGTAGCACTGAAGCTTTCTTT. It encodes CASSSWTGGSTEAFF. The rearrangement joins TRBV7-9 to TRBJ1-1; TRBD1 agrees at 10 bases. Germline V gene lookup returns CDR1 SEHNR and CDR2 FQNEAQ (reference sequence). With 4 bases clipped from V and 4 bases from J, the junction kept 6 bases outside the gene matches. This CDR3 region has 15 residues.

This clone was detected once. The CDR3 loop reads CASSSALYEQYF. The CDR3 DNA sequence: TGTGCCAGCAGCTCCGCTCTCTACGAGCAGTACTTC. The chain recombines TRBV7-9 with TRBJ2-7; no reliable D call. This CDR3 contains 12 residues. Trimming took off 4 bases at V and 3 bases at J, with 7 bases between the two ends. Germline V CDR1 and CDR2: SEHNR, FQNEAQ (reference sequence).

This clone occurred once. The chain carries TRBV4-1 and TRBJ2-7; the match to TRBD1 covers 10 bases. The CDR3 spans 16 residues. Trimming took 5 bases from V and 12 from J; bases not matched to a gene: 19. In germline, CDR1 is MGHRA, CDR2 YSYEKL. DNA of the CDR3: TGCGCCAGCAGCGCACCCACCCGGGACAGGGGCCTTCTATGGTACTTC. Translation gives CASSAPTRDRGLLWYF.